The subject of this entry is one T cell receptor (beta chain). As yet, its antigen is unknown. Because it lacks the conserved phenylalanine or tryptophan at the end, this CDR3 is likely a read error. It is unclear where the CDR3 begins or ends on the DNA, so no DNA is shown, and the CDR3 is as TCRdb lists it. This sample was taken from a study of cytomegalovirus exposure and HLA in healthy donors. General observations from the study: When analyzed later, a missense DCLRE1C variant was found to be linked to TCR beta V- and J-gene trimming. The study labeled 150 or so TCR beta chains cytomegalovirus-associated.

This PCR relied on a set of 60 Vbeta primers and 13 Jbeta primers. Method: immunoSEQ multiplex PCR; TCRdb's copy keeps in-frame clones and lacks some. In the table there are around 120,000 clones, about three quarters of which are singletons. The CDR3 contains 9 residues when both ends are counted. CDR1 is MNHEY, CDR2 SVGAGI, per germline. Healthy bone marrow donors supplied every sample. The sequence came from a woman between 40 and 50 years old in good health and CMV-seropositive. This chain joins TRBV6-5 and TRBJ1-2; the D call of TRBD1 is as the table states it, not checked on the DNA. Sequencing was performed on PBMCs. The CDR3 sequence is CASSYSRHP.